This T cell receptor beta chain came from a study of blood T cell repertoires in COVID-19. Overall study: The United States, Italy and Spain supplied acute and convalescent COVID-19 samples. Sample material is recorded as cDNA or gDNA derived from T cells, B-cell-depleted T cells, or PBMCs.

In the study's own analysis: The authors estimated nucleated cell counts from reference gene primer amplification. Libraries were prepared by immunoSEQ multiplex PCR; TCRdb keeps only in-frame clonotypes and omits some of them. V, J and clone size derive from that table, while D and trimming were established from the DNA sequence. The data show 130,000 or so clones, approximately 80% seen once. Germline-derived CDR1 and CDR2 are MNHEY and SVGAGI. The germline V and J ends were trimmed by 6 bases and 3 bases, with 12 bases remaining between them. CDR3 length equals 13 residues. The sample taken for sequencing was peripheral blood. This clonotype was obtained from a man older than 75 with acute or convalescent COVID-19. This chain joins TRBV6-5 and TRBJ2-7, with a weak D call TRBD2 (5 bases). The CDR3 nucleotides are TGTGCCAGCAGCCGTCGGGGTTACTACGAGCAGTACTTC. Protein product: CASSRRGYYEQYF.